The subject of this entry is one T cell receptor beta chain. The antigen remains unidentified. The data belong to a study of response to subunit inactivated influenza vaccine. TCRdb called the RT-PCR reads again in MiXCR, with one record for every CDR3 protein. The table has approximately 500,000 distinct CDR3 sequences, 10% to 15% seen once; the top ten hold around 13%. General study points: The authors suggested that every seasonal influenza vaccination recruits few new T cells.

This CDR3 is 14 amino acids long. V was cut by 0 bases and J by 2 bases, with 10 bases left in between. Germline-derived CDR1 and CDR2 are DFQATT and SNEGSKA (reference sequence). The receptor's source is a man over 45 who received an inactivated influenza vaccine. Sequenced material: PBMCs from blood, taken roughly 6 weeks after vaccination. The V gene is TRBV20-1, the J gene TRBJ1-2; D unclear. The chain's CDR3 is CSARESGRNYGYTF. CDR3 sequence (DNA): TGCAGTGCTAGAGAGTCCGGCAGGAACTATGGCTACACCTTC.